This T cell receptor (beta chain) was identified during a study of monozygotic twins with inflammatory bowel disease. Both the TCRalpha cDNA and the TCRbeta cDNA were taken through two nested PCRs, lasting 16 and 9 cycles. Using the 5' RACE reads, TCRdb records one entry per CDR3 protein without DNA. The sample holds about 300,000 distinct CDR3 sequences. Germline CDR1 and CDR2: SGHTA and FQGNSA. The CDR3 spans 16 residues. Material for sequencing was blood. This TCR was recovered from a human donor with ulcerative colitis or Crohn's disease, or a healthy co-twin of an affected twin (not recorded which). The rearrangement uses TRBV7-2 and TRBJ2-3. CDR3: CASSSQTGLGPDTQYF.